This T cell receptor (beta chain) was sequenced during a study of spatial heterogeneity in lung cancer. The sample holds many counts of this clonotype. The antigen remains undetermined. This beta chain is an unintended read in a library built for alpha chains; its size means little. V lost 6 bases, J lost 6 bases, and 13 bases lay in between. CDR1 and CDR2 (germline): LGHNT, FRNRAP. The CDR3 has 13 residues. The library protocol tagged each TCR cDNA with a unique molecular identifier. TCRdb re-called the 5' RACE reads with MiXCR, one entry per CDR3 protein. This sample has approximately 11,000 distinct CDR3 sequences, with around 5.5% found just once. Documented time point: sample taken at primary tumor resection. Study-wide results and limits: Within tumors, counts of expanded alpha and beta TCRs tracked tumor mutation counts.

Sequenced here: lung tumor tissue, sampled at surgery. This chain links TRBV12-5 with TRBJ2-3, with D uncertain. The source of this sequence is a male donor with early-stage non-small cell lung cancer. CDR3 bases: TGTGCTAGTGGCCCCTTAGCCCGGGATACGCAGTATTTT. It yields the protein CASGPLARDTQYF.